The 21 T cell receptor beta chains below come from one sample, sequenced in a study of blood T cell repertoires in COVID-19 (dated by TCRdb to 2020 to 2021). Library prep was done by the immunoSEQ multiplex PCR assay. This immuneACCESS table, as held by TCRdb, lists in-frame sequences with V and J called but not all clones. Of the missing ones, under half trace to an unresolved V gene in checked studies; the others have no known cause. For this sample there are some 120,000 clones; approximately 68% appear just once. The ten largest clones represent 2% to 2.5% of the sample. The sequenced sample consisted of peripheral blood. The source of these receptors is a woman in her seventies with acute or convalescent COVID-19.

The table lists this clone with a few counts. This chain links TRBV7-2 with TRBJ2-7; D is unresolved. Germline CDR1 is SGHTA and CDR2 is FQGNSA. This CDR3 has 17 residues. V lost 2 bases, J lost 1 base, and 18 bases lay in between. DNA for the CDR3: TGTGCCAGCAGCTTAAAACCCATTCTACTCACTTCCTACGAGCAGTACTTC. Protein sequence: CASSLKPILLTSYEQYF.

V is TRBV3-1 (or the pseudogene TRBV3-2) and J is TRBJ1-3, with a tentative D call TRBD1 (5 bases). This CDR3 region has 17 residues. With 0 bases removed from V and 4 bases from J, the gap between germline ends came to 16 bases. Germline CDR1 is LGHDT and CDR2 is YNNKEL (reference sequence). Here the CDR3 DNA reads TGTGCCAGCAGCCAAGATAGAAGTCGGGGGAGCGGAAACACCATATATTTT. It is translated as CASSQDRSRGSGNTIYF.

The CDR3 reads CASSPTLESETQYF. DNA for the CDR3: TGTGCCAGCAGCCCTACTTTGGAGAGCGAGACCCAGTACTTC. This chain joins TRBV3-1 (or the pseudogene TRBV3-2) and TRBJ2-5; D gene ambiguous. Looked up from germline, CDR1 is LGHDT and CDR2 is YNNKEL (reference sequence). With 4 bases removed from V and 5 bases from J, the gap between germline ends came to 14 bases. The CDR3 runs to 14 residues.

Comments on this clone: Since a much larger clone is just one base distant, this may be a read error. Other DNA sequences within the sample encode an identical CDR3. The chain carries TRBV9 and TRBJ2-4, with 7 bases lining up with TRBD2. The CDR3 is 17 residues long. In germline, CDR1 is SGDLS, CDR2 YYNGEE. The CDR3 is CASSVDPWEGAKNIQYF. The DNA of the CDR3 is TGTGCCAGCAGTGTAGATCCCTGGGAGGGAGCCAAAAACATTCAGTACTTC.

This clone was observed a few times. This sequence joins TRBV30 and TRBJ1-2, with D unclear. Trimming stripped 4 bases from V and 8 bases from J, with 17 bases between. CDR1 and CDR2 from the germline V gene are GTSNPN and SVGIG (reference sequence). This CDR3 has 13 amino acids. In DNA, the CDR3 is TGTGCCTGGATCTCTCAACCCCGCGGAGGCTACACCTTC. It yields the protein CAWISQPRGGYTF.

The CDR3 sequence is CASSYPVEARQETQYF. In DNA form, the CDR3 reads TGTGCCAGCAGCTACCCCGTAGAGGCCCGGCAAGAGACCCAGTACTTC. The chain recombines TRBV5-4 with TRBJ2-5, with D hard to call. With 3 bases removed from V and 2 bases from J, the gap between germline ends came to 17 bases. The V gene's germline CDR1 is SGHNT and CDR2 YYREEE (reference sequence). The CDR3 extends over 16 amino acids.

The chain couples TRBV9 to TRBJ2-7, with 10 nucleotides matching TRBD2. The germline V gene has CDR1 SGDLS and CDR2 YYNGEE. The junction had 10 bases not matched to a gene; V was cut back by 4 bases and J by 3 bases. This CDR3 is 16 amino acids long. The CDR3 sequence is CASSPLSGTSVYEQYF. The CDR3 nucleotides are TGTGCCAGCAGCCCCCTTTCCGGGACTAGCGTCTACGAGCAGTACTTC.

Only a few counts were recorded for this clone. The chain has TRBV7-8 and TRBJ2-3; 11 positions match TRBD1. The length of the CDR3 is 15 residues. Germline V CDR1 and CDR2: SGHVS, FQNEAQ. V shed 6 bases and J 3 bases; nucleotides not matched to a gene: 5. CDR3 nucleotides: TGTGCCAGCAGTCCAGGACAGGGGGCGACAGATACGCAGTATTTT. Its protein product is CASSPGQGATDTQYF. The variable domain in full, completed from reference TRBV7-8 and TRBJ2-3, reads GAGVSQSPRYKVAKRGQDVALRCDPISGHVSLFWYQQALGQGPEFLTYFQNEAQLDKSGLPSDRFFAERPEGSVSTLKIQRTQQEDSAVYLCASSPGQGATDTQYFGPGTRLTVL.

This clone was detected only a few times. The chain is built from TRBV5-6 and TRBJ1-1; 11 bases line up with TRBD1. The V and J ends lost 3 bases and 11 bases, in that order; junction bases with no gene match: 12. The CDR3 is 15 residues long. The V gene's germline CDR1 is SGHDT and CDR2 YYEEEE. The CDR3 coding sequence is TGTGCCAGCAGCTCTAGGGGGACAGGGGGATTAAGCGCTTTCTTT. Translating gives CASSSRGTGGLSAFF.

The chain is built from TRBV6-2 or TRBV6-3 and TRBJ2-2, with TRBD1 matching 8 bases. J lost 4 bases, V lost 5 bases, and 9 bases had no gene match. The CDR3 spans 16 residues. Germline assignment: CDR1 MNHEY and CDR2 SVGEGT. The CDR3 is CASSDLDRAGTGELFF. The DNA of the CDR3 is TGTGCCAGCAGTGACCTGGACAGGGCGGGCACCGGGGAGCTGTTTTTT.

This chain joins TRBV27 and TRBJ2-7, with D perhaps matching TRBD2 (5 bases). The germline V gene has CDR1 MNHEY and CDR2 SMNVEV (reference sequence). The CDR3 covers 15 residues. Trimming cost V 5 bases and J 0 bases, with 14 bases left between them. This CDR3 reads CASSLSGFSSYEQYF. CDR3 DNA sequence: TGTGCCAGCAGTCTGAGCGGTTTCAGCTCCTACGAGCAGTACTTC.

The rearrangement uses TRBV7-2 and TRBJ2-5; the match to TRBD2 covers 9 bases. The trim removed 2 bases at V and 5 bases at J, leaving 12 bases unmatched. The CDR3 spans 17 residues. The germline V gene has CDR1 SGHTA and CDR2 FQGNSA. The CDR3 DNA reads as TGTGCCAGCAGCTTAAAGGGGGCGGGGGGGCCGGATGAGACCCAGTACTTC. Protein sequence: CASSLKGAGGPDETQYF.

This chain uses TRBV20-1 with TRBJ2-3; 8 nucleotides line up with TRBD1. V was pared by 3 bases and J by 3 bases, with 8 bases of the junction left unmatched. Per the germline V gene, CDR1 is DFQATT and CDR2 is SNEGSKA (reference sequence). The CDR3 runs to 15 residues. The CDR3 DNA follows: TGCAGTGCTAGTTCGGCGACAGGGGCGACAGATACGCAGTATTTT. Translated, it gives CSASSATGATDTQYF.

This chain uses TRBV27 with TRBJ2-7, with 9 bases identical to TRBD1. The CDR3 is 15 residues long. Germline V gene data show CDR1 as MNHEY and CDR2 as SMNVEV (reference sequence). The V gene end was trimmed by 8 bases and the J gene end by 1 base; junction bases not matched to a gene: 9. The CDR3 loop is CASRKPGQGSYEQYF. CDR3 DNA: TGTGCCAGCCGAAAGCCCGGACAGGGGTCCTACGAGCAGTACTTC.

The chain uses TRBV6-5 and TRBJ2-5; 11 nucleotides agree with TRBD2. The CDR3 has 15 residues. The germline V gene encodes CDR1 MNHEY and CDR2 SVGAGI. J gave up 5 bases and V 6 bases, and 8 bases lay outside the gene matches. The CDR3 reads CASREGLAALETQYF. The CDR3 bases are TGTGCCAGCAGAGAGGGACTAGCGGCACTCGAGACCCAGTACTTC.

The V and J genes are TRBV20-1 and TRBJ2-3, with TRBD2 as a possible D gene (5 bases). Trimming shortened V by 1 base and J by 11 bases, and 7 bases separated the two germline ends. The CDR3 has 10 residues. Germline V gene data show CDR1 as DFQATT and CDR2 as SNEGSKA (reference sequence). The DNA of the CDR3 is TGCAGTGCTAGAGCGGGGAGGCAGTATTTT. Residues: CSARAGRQYF.

The chain combines TRBV6-5 with TRBJ2-7; 10 positions agree with TRBD2. This CDR3 is 15 amino acids long. The J segment lost 4 bases and the V segment lost 7 bases, leaving 10 bases of the junction unmatched. In germline, CDR1 is MNHEY, CDR2 SVGAGI. The CDR3 DNA sequence: TGTGCCAGCATCCAAGCGGCTAGCGGGAGTTACGAGCAGTACTTC. Its protein is CASIQAASGSYEQYF.

The V call is TRBV16, the J call TRBJ1-5; a weak D match, TRBD1 (6 bases). V lost 4 bases to trimming and J lost 5 bases, with 9 bases between them. The CDR3 has 13 amino acids. Germline V gene data show CDR1 as KGHSY and CDR2 as FQNENV. This CDR3 reads CASSRAGDQPQHF. The CDR3 DNA reads TGTGCCAGCAGCCGGGCAGGGGATCAGCCCCAGCATTTT.

This chain joins TRBV19 and TRBJ2-4; TRBD2 aligns across 11 bases. V trimming: 5 bases; J trimming: 6 bases; junction bases outside the gene matches: 15. CDR1 LNHDA and CDR2 SQIVND come from the germline V gene (reference sequence). The CDR3 has 18 residues. The CDR3 reads CASSPPISGGALGNIQYF. The DNA for the CDR3 is TGTGCCAGTAGTCCCCCCATTAGCGGGGGGGCGTTGGGAAACATTCAGTACTTC.

This clone was found once. This chain links TRBV12-3 or TRBV12-4 with TRBJ2-7; no firm D call. V was trimmed by 6 bases and J by 6 bases, leaving 9 bases between them. There are 11 residues in the CDR3. In DNA form, the CDR3 reads TGTGCCAGCAGCAAAACGGGCGAGCAGTACTTC. Amino acids: CASSKTGEQYF.

The CDR3: CASSLGTSNSYEQYF. CDR3 nucleotide sequence: TGTGCCAGCAGCTTGGGGACTAGCAACTCCTACGAGCAGTACTTC. J is TRBJ2-7 and V is TRBV7-8, with 9 bases identical to TRBD2. The CDR3 sequence is 15 residues long. The germline V gene encodes CDR1 SGHVS and CDR2 FQNEAQ. The V and J ends lost 3 bases and 0 bases, in that order; junction bases with no gene match: 3.